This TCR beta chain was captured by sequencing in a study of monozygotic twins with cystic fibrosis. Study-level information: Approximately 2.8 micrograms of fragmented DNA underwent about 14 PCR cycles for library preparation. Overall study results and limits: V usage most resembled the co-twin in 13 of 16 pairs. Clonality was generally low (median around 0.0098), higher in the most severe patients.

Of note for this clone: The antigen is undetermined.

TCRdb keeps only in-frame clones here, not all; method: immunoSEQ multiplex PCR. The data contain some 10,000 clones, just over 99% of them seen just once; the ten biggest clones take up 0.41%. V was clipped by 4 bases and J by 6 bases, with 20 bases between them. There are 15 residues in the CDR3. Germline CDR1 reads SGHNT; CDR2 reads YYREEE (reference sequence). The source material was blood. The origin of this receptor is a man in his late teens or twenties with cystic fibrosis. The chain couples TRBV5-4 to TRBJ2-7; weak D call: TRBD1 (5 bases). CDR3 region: CASSPSRQGSVEQYF. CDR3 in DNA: TGTGCCAGCAGCCCCTCGCGGCAGGGAAGCGTCGAGCAGTACTTC.